This T cell receptor (beta chain) was recorded in a study of type 1 regulatory T cells. Study information: This in vitro CD4 product, T-allo10, is enriched for Tr1 cells and alloantigen-specific.

The graft donor-derived T-allo10 cells reportedly recognize host alloantigens, are anergic, and suppress alloantigen-specifically. TCRdb itself ran the reads through MiXCR, one entry per CDR3 protein. The sample has 60,000 to 80,000 distinct CDR3 sequences, about 62% seen once. This CDR3 has 13 residues. Trimming stripped 4 bases from V and 2 bases from J, with 6 bases between. Germline CDR1 reads SGHAT; CDR2 reads FQNNGV. As to this clonotype: What it recognizes is unknown.

Material: cultured T cells, either the whole culture or a sorted T cell fraction (not recorded which). The sample's subset: Tr1-enriched cell product generated in vitro against host alloantigens. J is TRBJ2-1 and V is TRBV11-2, with D uncertain. The receptor was derived from a human donor in good health. The chain's CDR3 is CASSSVTYNEQFF. The CDR3 DNA is TGTGCCAGCAGCTCAGTGACCTACAATGAGCAGTTCTTC.